This TCR beta chain was sequenced for a study of T cell changes during pregnancy in multiple sclerosis (dated by TCRdb to the late 2010s). Study-level background: The study looked at changes in the T cell repertoire across pregnancy in women with multiple sclerosis.

The library was produced with the immunoSEQ multiplex PCR assay. TCRdb stores this immuneACCESS table with in-frame sequences only. Part of the clones is absent; in the studies checked, under half of the shortfall reflects unresolved V genes, and no reason is known for the rest. Here the sample has 68,000 or so clones; about 89% occur a single time. 0.86% of the sample is taken by the ten largest. As to this clone: This clone's antigen is unknown. Base qualities are missing; no much larger clone stands one base away.

The V end gives up 7 bases and the J end 3 bases, leaving 5 bases in the junction not matched to a gene. The CDR3 numbers 13 residues from cysteine through phenylalanine. The DNA shown is the 39-base CDR3, in frame from base 1. The germline V gene (reference sequence) yields MNHEY for CDR1 and SMNVEV for CDR2. The sequence was obtained from a female donor with multiple sclerosis, enrolled in a pregnancy study. The specimen comprised peripheral blood, sampled in the second trimester of pregnancy. The receptor chain draws on TRBV27 and TRBJ1-2, with 7 bases in between that match TRBD1. The DNA sequence is given as TGTGCCAGCAAACAGGGGACGCACTATGGCTACACCTTC. The resulting protein is CASKQGTHYGYTF.